The subject of this entry is one TCR beta chain. The antigen it recognizes is unknown. Base qualities are not recorded, but no much larger clone differs from it by a single base. The sample is drawn from a study of radiation and T cells in renal cell carcinoma (TCRdb year 2020). Background on the whole study: The samples were drawn from a clinical trial, where primary renal cell carcinomas were treated with 15 Gy of stereotactic body radiation therapy and then removed by nephrectomy 4 weeks afterward. TCR beta sequencing covered around 50 samples in total, comprising around 25 tumors and 27 peripheral blood samples. In the 45 to 65 samples combined, 4,016,671 unique CDR3 nucleotide sequences were found, encoding roughly 2,500,000 unique CDR3 amino acid sequences. Study-level results and caveats: Because the trial had a single-armed design, the trial could not examine how radiation dose or scheduling affected the TCR repertoire. Because pretreatment tumor biopsies were not available, the study could not determine whether clonotypes were already present within the tumor at baseline. In blood, the top tumor clonotypes increased between baseline and 2 weeks post-radiation and then shrank by 4 weeks, which suggests that tumor-resident clones expanded only transiently. Blood repertoire dynamics were not followed beyond 4 weeks after treatment.

TCR beta libraries were generated from genomic DNA with the immunoSEQ kit, following the manufacturer's recommendations. For library preparation, a first multiplex PCR was performed with proprietary primers, followed by a second PCR in which unique barcodes were added, and bead cleanups were performed after each round. A kit-provided positive control reaction and a negative control reaction were included in every sample batch. The final libraries were assessed on an Agilent 4200 TapeStation D1000 ScreenTape, pooled by volume, and quantified by qPCR. Sequencing was performed on an Illumina NextSeq500 using a MidOutput 150-cycle cartridge, with 156 Read1 cycles, 15 Index1 cycles, and the kit custom primers. The pooled library was loaded at roughly 0.9 pM with about 20% PhiX control spiked in. The authors' pipeline ran thus. The vendor-processed data were analyzed in R, and a clonotype was defined as all T cells that share the same CDR3 nucleotide sequence. In the clone abundance analyses, frequencies were normalized to the 10,000 most abundant clones in each sample. Public T cell clones, averaging fewer than five per sample, were removed before analysis. Tumor-enriched clonotypes and baseline blood-enriched clonotypes were defined as those with an abundance difference of at least 32-fold between compartments. A beta-binomial differential abundance model was used to identify clonotypes that expanded or contracted between blood time points. Tumor-blood repertoire similarity was measured with the Baroni-Urbani and Buser coefficient, and group comparisons used two-tailed Wilcoxon tests in R. TCRdb holds this immuneACCESS table with in-frame rearrangements only. Some clones are missing; in checked studies, unresolved V genes explain under half, and the rest has no known cause. Clonal size and the V and J genes are those of that table, whereas D and trimming came from the DNA. The sample profile shows 100,000 to 150,000 clones; roughly four fifths of them were found once. The ten largest account for roughly 6.2% of the sample.

The time point label on this specimen signifies: blood 2 weeks post-SBRT. This sample's treatment or condition label indicates: 15 Gy SBRT to primary tumor, nephrectomy 4 weeks later. To track tumor-enriched clonotypes, serial peripheral blood was sampled from radiation-treated patients at baseline and at 2 weeks and 4 weeks after SBRT. Every patient had renal cell carcinoma of clear cell pathology. Genomic DNA for TCR sequencing was prepared using the QIAamp DNA Blood Mini Kit (Qiagen). The analyses included only samples that passed all quality control checks. Trimming at the junction amounts to 5 bases on V and 0 bases on J, and the germline ends lie 14 bases apart. From a lookup of the germline V gene (reference sequence), CDR1 and CDR2 are LNHDA and SQIVND. The CDR3, from cysteine to phenylalanine, totals 16 residues. Only CDR3 DNA remains: 48 bases, in frame from the first base.

The clonotype originates from a man in his forties or fifties with renal cell carcinoma. Recombination linked TRBV19 to TRBJ1-5, with an unclear D gene assignment. The material sequenced was blood, taken from a patient whose treatment included radiotherapy and nephrectomy. In nucleotides, the sequence is TGTGCCAGTAGTGTGCGTCAGCTAGTTAGCAATCAGCCCCAGCATTTT. Its translation reads: CASSVRQLVSNQPQHF.